This TCR beta chain was identified during a study of blood T cell repertoires in COVID-19 (dated by TCRdb to 2018 to 2021). A note on the overall study: The collaborator samples originated in the United States, Italy and Spain and spanned the acute and convalescent phases of COVID-19. The prospective study material was composed of cDNA or gDNA derived from T cells, B-cell-depleted T cells, or PBMCs. Deeply sampled blood TCRbeta repertoires from subjects exposed to, actively infected with, or recovered from COVID-19 were included in the dataset. The repertoires were released in a freely available public database intended as a resource for research on the immune response to SARS-CoV-2. Samples were obtained from the ongoing ImmuneRACE study (first 160 participants) and from 1,000 to 1,500 subjects provided by 6 global collaborators. A de-identified subject ID, COVID-19 status, age in years and sex were almost always included in the sample metadata. HLA class I and class II types, where available, came from metadata supplied by the sample provider rather than from assay-based typing. Findings and caveats that apply to the study as a whole: The amount of clinical and demographic metadata varied by source and participant and was provided uncurated.

Enrolling through a virtual design, the prospective study's participants ranged in age from roughly 18 to 95 years and lived across 24 United States geographic areas. Cohort assignment in the prospective study relied on participant-reported clinical history from a screening survey and a study questionnaire. Recovered participants in ImmuneRACE Cohort 3 were defined by two consecutive negative NP/OP PCR tests, clearance by a healthcare professional, or resolution of symptoms. Mobile phlebotomists in the prospective study collected whole blood, serum and a nasopharyngeal or oropharyngeal swab from every participant. Additional blood draws and questionnaires over a 2-month period could optionally be provided by prospective study participants. Before DNA extraction, blood samples from the prospective study were shipped at room temperature or frozen. From the germline V gene (reference sequence), CDR1 is LGHDT and CDR2 is YNNKEL. The CDR3 starts with the cysteine, ends with the phenylalanine, and has 16 residues. The DNA shown is the 48-base CDR3, in frame from base 1. V loses 1 base of germline sequence and J loses 0 bases, and the interval between the two ends is 11 bases.

About this clone itself: Its antigen is unknown. Base-call qualities are not available, and no considerably larger clone is one nucleotide away.

TCRbeta CDR3 regions were amplified from genomic DNA by means of the immunoSEQ Assay, a bias-controlled multiplex PCR. On the authors' methods: The number of nucleated cells in each sample was estimated by amplification of reference gene primers within the assay. Sequence reads were collapsed and filtered to measure the absolute abundance of every unique TCRbeta CDR3 rearrangement. Productive Simpson clonality was computed per sample as the square root of Simpson's diversity index over productive rearrangements. TCRdb took over this immuneACCESS table, retaining in-frame rearrangements with V and J assigned. Such tables are incomplete; in checked studies, under half of the missing clones stem from an unresolved V gene, and the remainder is unexplained. That table is the source of V, J and clone size, and D and trimming were worked out from the DNA. The sample includes 300,000 to 400,000 clones, with roughly 87% observed a single time. In total, the top ten clones hold approximately 0.93% of the sample.

This chain is built from TRBV3-1 (or the pseudogene TRBV3-2) and TRBJ2-3; the D gene is perhaps TRBD1, from 5 matching bases. The sequence was collected from a woman in her 30s who had recovered from COVID-19. Specimen: PBMCs or T cells enriched from blood (not recorded which). This receptor has the CDR3 CASSQAFDRSTDTQYF. Read as DNA, the sequence is TGTGCCAGCAGCCAAGCCTTCGACAGAAGCACAGATACGCAGTATTTT.